In its sample, the clone carrying this T cell receptor (beta chain) was seen many times. Its antigen is not known. The cDNA was synthesized by means of template-switch 5'RACE, which was carried out with 10-nucleotide random UMIs. In every sequencing run, more than 170 million TCR-beta sequences were generated from 15-18 subjects. TCRdb reprocessed the 5' RACE reads with MiXCR, giving one entry per CDR3 protein. The sample has tens of thousands of distinct CDR3 sequences; around 13% are singletons. The V and J ends lost 3 bases and 2 bases respectively, with 9 bases between them. Germline CDR1 is MDHEN and CDR2 is SYDVKM. The CDR3 extends over 14 amino acids. Time point indicated: longitudinal time-point 1 (baseline). PBMCs stored at -80 C, numbering 2 million, were the origin of the unsorted libraries. This sample was included in a study of neurological immune-mediated disorders. Study outcomes and limitations: The study found the most TCR clonal expansion in HTLV-1-associated myelopathy and the least in multiple sclerosis, below healthy controls.

The sequence was obtained from a female donor with HTLV-1-associated myelopathy (HAM/TSP). This chain joins TRBV28 and TRBJ2-3; D remains unclear. The sequencing input was PBMCs. CDR3 nucleotide sequence: TGTGCCAGCAGTTTGAGTCAGAACACAGATACGCAGTATTTT. Amino acids: CASSLSQNTDTQYF.